Listed below are T cell receptor beta chains from one sample, sequenced in a study of post-analysis software for immune sequencing data. Using its own MiXCR run on the PCR reads, TCRdb lists one record per CDR3 protein. This sample has 740,000 or so distinct CDR3 sequences, with under 70% found just once. The sequencing sample was made of blood. Receptors originate from a girl aged 10-17 years with multiple sclerosis. CDR3s include the opening cysteine and the closing phenylalanine or tryptophan. A D gene is named only where the DNA matches it firmly. Clone size is given for some rows only: seen once, a few or many times, or a class if the clone is expanded.

TRBJ2-7,TRBD1,TRBV5-6,NA,TGTGCCAGCAGCTTGGATGCCCCACGAAAGGGGGCCCACGAGCAGTACTTC,CASSLDAPRKGAHEQYF
TRBJ1-5,TRBD1,TRBV2,NA,TGTGCCAGCAGTGAAGGGCAGGGGGCTAAGTCCAATCAGCCCCAGCATTTT,CASSEGQGAKSNQPQHF
TRBJ2-7,TRBD1,TRBV2,NA,TGTGCCAGCAGTTTTTCCGGGACAGGGGGCCTGGGCGAGCAGTACTTC,CASSFSGTGGLGEQYF
TRBJ2-5,NA,TRBV10-3,few,TGTGCCACCACCTCAGCGGGTCAAGAGACCCAGTACTTC,CATTSAGQETQYF
TRBJ2-7,NA,TRBV5-5,NA,TGTGCCAGCAGCTTGATACAGGGCACGTACGAGCAGTACTTC,CASSLIQGTYEQYF
TRBJ2-7,TRBD1,TRBV29-1,few,TGCAGCTATCTGGTGGGATATGGTCGGGACAGGGGGACCCGGCAGTACTTC,CSYLVGYGRDRGTRQYF
TRBJ1-4,NA,TRBV6-1,few,TGTGCCAGCACCCCGACCGGAGGGAATGAAAAACTGTTTTTT,CASTPTGGNEKLFF
TRBJ1-4,TRBD1,TRBV7-9,NA,TGTGCCAGCAGCGCCCGACAGGGCCCTAATGAAAAACTGTTTTTT,CASSARQGPNEKLFF
TRBJ2-7,TRBD1,TRBV29-1,NA,TGCAGCGTTGAAGATAGAGGGAGGAGACAGGGGGTCTACGAGCAGTACTTC,CSVEDRGRRQGVYEQYF
TRBJ1-2,NA,TRBV20-1,NA,TGCAGTACCCGTAGGGGGGTCTATGGCTACACCTTC,CSTRRGVYGYTF
TRBJ2-7,NA,TRBV6-1,NA,TGTGCCAGCAGTGAAGAGGTCTTGGGGCAAACCTACGAGCAGTACTTC,CASSEEVLGQTYEQYF
TRBJ2-1,NA,TRBV18,once,TGTGCCAGCTCACCACGAATTCGGGATGAGCAGTTCTTC,CASSPRIRDEQFF
TRBJ1-1,NA,TRBV12-3/TRBV12-4,few,TGTGCCAGCAGTTTAGGACCGGCCCCGAACACTGAAGCTTTCTTT,CASSLGPAPNTEAFF
TRBJ2-3,NA,TRBV3-1,few,TGCGCTGCAGGTACGCAGTATTTT,CAAGTQYF
TRBJ2-1,NA,TRBV7-3,NA,TGTGCCAGCAGCTTATCCCCGCGGGGCGAGCAGTTCTTC,CASSLSPRGEQFF
TRBJ1-2,NA,TRBV5-1,NA,TGCGCCAGCAGCTTGGATATGGGAATTCGGAACTATGGCTACACCTTC,CASSLDMGIRNYGYTF
TRBJ2-1,NA,TRBV5-1,NA,TGCGCCAGCAGCTTCGGGACCAACAATGAGCAGTTCTTC,CASSFGTNNEQFF
TRBJ2-7,NA,TRBV3-1,NA,TGTGCCAGCAGTAGAGCAGGGTTCTCCTACGAGCAGTACTTC,CASSRAGFSYEQYF
TRBJ1-2,NA,TRBV7-2,few,TGTGCCAGCAGCCCCAACGGGGCTAACTATGGCTACACCTTC,CASSPNGANYGYTF
TRBJ2-4,TRBD1,TRBV29-1,NA,TGCAGCGTTGACGGACAGGGACCCATTCAGTACTTC,CSVDGQGPIQYF
TRBJ1-6,NA,TRBV25-1,NA,TGTGCCAGCAATCCACCCCTCCACTTT,CASNPPLHF
TRBJ2-7,TRBD2,TRBV20-1,few,TGCAGTGCTAGAGAAGTAGAGCGGGGGCTCCCCTACGAGCAGTACTTC,CSAREVERGLPYEQYF
TRBJ1-1,TRBD1,TRBV20-1,NA,TGCAGTGCTAGCGACAGGGGACCTGAAGCTTTCTTT,CSASDRGPEAFF
TRBJ2-7,TRBD1,TRBV12-3/TRBV12-4,NA,TGTGCCAGCAGTTTCACTAGGGGGCACCCGAGCGTAGTCGAGCAGTACTTC,CASSFTRGHPSVVEQYF
TRBJ2-5,NA,TRBV4-1,NA,TGCGCCAGCAGCCCCCGAAAAAATGGGGAGACCCAGTACTTC,CASSPRKNGETQYF
TRBJ1-2,NA,TRBV29-1,few,TGCAGCGTTGAAGTGGCAGGGTCGGGTTATGGCTACACCTTC,CSVEVAGSGYGYTF
TRBJ1-2,NA,TRBV10-3,NA,TGTGCCATCAGTGGCAGGGAAGGCGATGGCTACACCTTC,CAISGREGDGYTF
TRBJ2-7,NA,TRBV7-7,once,TGTGTCAGCAGCCAAGGGAGCTCCTACGAGCAGTACTTC,CVSSQGSSYEQYF
TRBJ2-7,NA,TRBV7-2,few,TGTGCCAGCAGCCCAATGGGGGGGGCCGACGAGCAGTACTTC,CASSPMGGADEQYF
TRBJ1-2,NA,TRBV29-1,once,TGCAGCGTTGGTGGGGGTTTATACTATGGCTACACCTTC,CSVGGGLYYGYTF
TRBJ2-1,NA,TRBV7-2,NA,TGTGCCAGCACCCTGGACGGGGGGCCCTACAATGAGCAGTTCTTC,CASTLDGGPYNEQFF
TRBJ2-1,NA,TRBV3-1,NA,TGTGCCAGCAGCCAAGATACCCCCAATGAGCAGTTCTTC,CASSQDTPNEQFF
TRBJ2-1,TRBD2,TRBV3-1,few,TGTGCCAGCAGCCAAGTTGCGGGAGGCTACAATGAGCAGTTCTTC,CASSQVAGGYNEQFF
TRBJ2-5,NA,TRBV12-3/TRBV12-4,few,TGTGCCAGCAGTTTTCGGGGTTGGGAGACCCAGTACTTC,CASSFRGWETQYF
TRBJ2-7,TRBD2,TRBV5-5,NA,TGTGCCAGCACCCCCACATCAGGGACTAGCCTTCTCTACGAGCAGTACTTC,CASTPTSGTSLLYEQYF
TRBJ1-5,TRBD1,TRBV12-3/TRBV12-4,NA,TGTGCCAGCAGTTTAGCGCCCGGACAGGGGACGGGACAGCCCCAGCATTTT,CASSLAPGQGTGQPQHF
TRBJ2-7,NA,TRBV20-1,NA,TGCAGTGCTAGTCAGGTCGTTTCCTACGAGCAGTACTTC,CSASQVVSYEQYF
TRBJ1-5,NA,TRBV29-1,NA,TGCAGCGTTGCTGGCCCCGGGGGCGCCAGCAATCAGCCCCAGCATTTT,CSVAGPGGASNQPQHF
TRBJ1-1,NA,TRBV28,NA,TGTGCCAGCAGTTTTAAGGGGTGGAACACTGAAGCTTTCTTT,CASSFKGWNTEAFF
TRBJ2-1,NA,TRBV29-1,NA,TGCAGCGTTGGGTACCATATCAAAGGGGATGAGCAGTTCTTC,CSVGYHIKGDEQFF